The TCR beta chain under discussion was sequenced for a study of human T cells and chemical hapten exposure. TCRdb analysed the RACE reads with MiXCR anew, one entry per CDR3 protein. The sample has some 77,000 distinct CDR3 sequences; approximately 8.6% are singletons. Trimming removed 0 bases at V and 3 bases at J, with 7 bases between. Per germline, CDR1 LGHDT and CDR2 YNNKEL (reference sequence). The CDR3 length is 14 residues. As to time point: healthy volunteer bleed at 6 weeks. The study extracted total RNA from unfractionated whole blood. This clonotype came up a few times. The J gene is TRBJ2-3, the V gene TRBV3-1; D is ambiguous. The material sequenced was whole blood. This receptor was obtained from a female donor in good health. Some clones in this sample may be carry-over from other donors' samples. CDR3 amino acids: CASSQDLVTDTQYF. The CDR3 DNA reads TGTGCCAGCAGCCAAGACCTAGTGACAGATACGCAGTATTTT.